This passage covers 13 T cell receptor beta chains from one sample sequenced in a study of regulatory T cells in long-lasting Graves disease. With iRepertoire HTBI primers and Arm-PCR of CDR3 regions, TCR beta libraries were built. TCRdb independently ran MiXCR on the multiplex PCR reads; one entry per CDR3 protein. Of some 320,000 distinct CDR3 sequences listed, 15% to 20% are singletons. Time point here: newly diagnosed GD, antithyroid drugs for less than 3 months. PBMC-extracted RNA yielded the TCR library. The starting material was peripheral blood mononuclear cells (PBMCs), obtained at new diagnosis, from a patient treated with antithyroid drugs. The receptors were sampled from a female donor with Graves disease.

This clonotype was recorded many times. This chain joins TRBV2 and TRBJ1-1; 9 bases map to TRBD1. The CDR3 extends over 13 amino acids. V lost 6 bases and J lost 6; bases outside the gene matches: 5. Germline V gene sequence: CDR1 SNHLY, CDR2 FYNNEI. For the CDR3, the DNA is TGTGCCAGCAGCGACAGGGGGTTGGCTGAAGCTTTCTTT. Residues: CASSDRGLAEAFF.

J is TRBJ2-7 and V is TRBV7-2, with D tentatively TRBD1 or TRBD2 (5 bases each). CDR3 size: 15 residues. Germline CDR1 is SGHTA and CDR2 is FQGNSA. Trimming shortened V by 1 base and J by 1 base, and 11 bases separated the two germline ends. This CDR3 reads CASSLGGSLSYEQYF. CDR3 sequence (DNA): TGTGCCAGCAGCTTAGGGGGGTCCCTGTCCTACGAGCAGTACTTC.

This clonotype has ten or more counts. The J gene is TRBJ2-3, the V gene TRBV12-3 or TRBV12-4; 9 bases match TRBD1. J gave up 4 bases and V 8 bases, and 10 bases lay outside the gene matches. The CDR3 loop spans 15 amino acids. The CDR3: CASGRDRAPADTQYF. The CDR3, as DNA: TGTGCCAGCGGGCGGGACAGGGCCCCCGCAGATACGCAGTATTTT.

This clonotype has a count of ten or more. CDR3 coding DNA: TGTGCCATCAGTGAGGGGGGGACTTACAATGAGCAGTTCTTC. Translation gives CAISEGGTYNEQFF. This chain links TRBV10-3 with TRBJ2-1, with D perhaps TRBD2 (6 bases). The CDR3 extends over 14 amino acids. Germline assignment: CDR1 ENHRY and CDR2 SYGVKD. V lost 2 bases, J lost 4 bases, and 9 bases lay in between.

J is TRBJ2-3 and V is TRBV20-1; D is perhaps TRBD2 (6 bases). The germline V gene has CDR1 DFQATT and CDR2 SNEGSKA (reference sequence). The germline V and J ends were trimmed by 5 bases and 0 bases, with 18 bases remaining between them. The length of the CDR3 is 16 residues. The CDR3 nucleotides are TGCAGTGCTGGGTCCCTTGGCGGGGTTAGCACAGATACGCAGTATTTT. This encodes CSAGSLGGVSTDTQYF.

This clonotype has a count of ten or more. The gene calls are TRBV9 and TRBJ2-5, with 11 positions matching TRBD2. Germline CDR1 reads SGDLS; CDR2 reads YYNGEE. The CDR3 extends over 16 amino acids. The ends lost 4 bases at V and 4 bases at J; junction bases unmatched: 9. CDR3 sequence reads: CASSSKTSGVRETQYF. CDR3 DNA sequence: TGTGCCAGCAGCTCGAAGACTAGCGGGGTGCGAGAGACCCAGTACTTC.

This clonotype was counted ten times or more. The chain couples TRBV14 to TRBJ2-1; a weak D match, TRBD2 (5 bases). The V gene lost 5 bases and the J gene lost 9 bases, with 14 bases spanning the gap. CDR1 is SGHDN and CDR2 is FVKESK in the germline V gene. The CDR3 has 13 amino acids. CDR3 nucleotide sequence: TGTGCCAGCAGCAAACGCCTTGGGAGTGAGCAGTTCTTC. Its protein is CASSKRLGSEQFF.

The sample holds many counts of this clonotype. The chain recombines TRBV6-1 with TRBJ1-2, with 7 bases fitting TRBD1. CDR1 and CDR2 from the germline V gene are MNHNS and SASEGT. Unmatched junction bases numbered 8, after V lost 5 bases and J lost 5 bases. The CDR3 contains 14 residues. The CDR3 loop reads CASSMTGPLYGYTF. The DNA of the CDR3 is TGTGCCAGCAGTATGACAGGGCCACTATATGGCTACACCTTC.

This chain connects TRBV30 to TRBJ2-1; tentatively, D is TRBD1 (6 bases). The CDR3 sequence is 15 residues long. The V gene lost 4 bases and the J gene lost 1 base, with 14 bases spanning the gap. Germline V gene sequence: CDR1 GTSNPN, CDR2 SVGIG (reference sequence). The CDR3 DNA is TGTGCCTGGAATCTGGGGGCTGGGTCCTACAATGAGCAGTTCTTC. Amino acids: CAWNLGAGSYNEQFF.

The chain links TRBV7-2 to TRBJ2-3; TRBD2 aligns across 7 bases. Germline V gene lookup returns CDR1 SGHTA and CDR2 FQGNSA. The CDR3 extends over 15 amino acids. The V and J ends lost 8 bases and 2 bases, in that order; junction bases with no gene match: 10. As DNA, the CDR3 is TGTGCCAGCCGCTCCGGGACTACCTACACAGATACGCAGTATTTT. Amino acid sequence: CASRSGTTYTDTQYF.

This clonotype was observed a few times. The V gene is TRBV27, the J gene TRBJ2-7, with 8 bases fitting TRBD1. In germline, CDR1 is MNHEY, CDR2 SMNVEV (reference sequence). The CDR3 totals 14 residues. V dropped 6 bases and J dropped 2; count of bases not matched to a gene: 6. The CDR3 loop reads CASSGQGSAYEQYF. CDR3 bases: TGTGCCAGCAGCGGACAGGGTAGCGCCTACGAGCAGTACTTC.

This clonotype was observed many times. The V and J genes are TRBV28 and TRBJ2-3; 8 nucleotides match TRBD2. The length of the CDR3 is 15 residues. The junction had 9 bases not matched to a gene; V was cut back by 10 bases and J by 0 bases. Germline V gives CDR1 MDHEN, CDR2 SYDVKM. The CDR3: CATQGLAHSTDTQYF. CDR3 nucleotide sequence: TGTGCCACACAAGGACTAGCTCATAGCACAGATACGCAGTATTTT.

This clonotype was observed many times. V usage is TRBV6-2 or TRBV6-3 and J usage is TRBJ1-1; D call uncertain. This CDR3 is 16 amino acids long. Germline V gene data show CDR1 as MNHEY and CDR2 as SVGEGT. The germline V and J ends were trimmed by 0 bases and 6 bases, with 17 bases remaining between them. DNA for the CDR3: TGTGCCAGCAGTTACTCGACGTCCTCCCACCACGCTGAAGCTTTCTTT. Protein: CASSYSTSSHHAEAFF.